One and the same sample provided the 21 T cell receptor beta chains below, sequenced in a study of beta chain features in type 1 diabetes. Every isolated RNA sample was fully reverse transcribed, so sequencing captured expressed TCRB transcripts. Assay used: immunoSEQ multiplex PCR; TCRdb lists only in-frame clones, some missing. The sample has under 950,000 clones; roughly 15% are singletons. Sequences were obtained from naive CD4+ T cells from blood. These receptors all stem from a woman between 18 and 29 years old in good health.

CDR3 amino acids: CASSSLTSTRSSYNEQFF. The CDR3 DNA reads as TGTGCCAGCAGCTCCTTAACTAGCACCAGGAGCTCCTACAATGAGCAGTTCTTC. V and J are TRBV5-6 and TRBJ2-1; perhaps TRBD2 as D (6 bases). The V gene's germline CDR1 is SGHDT and CDR2 YYEEEE. Trimming pared 3 bases from V and 0 bases from J, leaving 19 bases between. The CDR3 is 18 amino acids.

This clone was counted only a few times. The chain recombines TRBV9 with TRBJ1-5; D is undetermined. Germline CDR1 and CDR2: SGDLS and YYNGEE. CDR3 length: 15 amino acids. The V and J ends lost 0 bases and 3 bases respectively, with 10 bases between them. The CDR3 protein is CASSVDGRVNQPQHF. The CDR3 DNA reads as TGTGCCAGCAGCGTAGACGGCCGAGTCAATCAGCCCCAGCATTTT.

This clone occurred a few times. For the CDR3, the DNA is TGCGCCAGCAGCACGGACAGGGTAGGATCTGAAGCTTTCTTT. Translated: CASSTDRVGSEAFF. The chain links TRBV5-1 to TRBJ1-1, with 8 bases fitting TRBD1. This CDR3 has 14 amino acids. The V gene end was trimmed by 4 bases and the J gene end by 6 bases; junction bases not matched to a gene: 8. Germline-derived CDR1 and CDR2 are SGHRS and YFSETQ.

The rearrangement uses TRBV5-1 and TRBJ1-6; unclear D gene. Germline CDR1 is SGHRS and CDR2 is YFSETQ. The CDR3 spans 15 residues. V was trimmed by 5 bases and J by 7 bases, leaving 16 bases between them. As DNA, the CDR3 is TGCGCCAGCAGTTTCCGGACGGGATTAAATTCACCCCTCCACTTT. Translation: CASSFRTGLNSPLHF. The whole variable domain, filled in from reference TRBV5-1 and TRBJ1-6, reads KAGVTQTPRYLIKTRGQQVTLSCSPISGHRSVSWYQQTPGQGLQFLFEYFSETQRNKGNFPGRFSGRQFSNSRSEMNVSTLELGDSALYLCASSFRTGLNSPLHFGNGTRLTVT.

CDR3 nucleotides: TGCGCCAGCAGCCTACAGGGTGGGATCACAGATACGCAGTATTTT. Its translation: CASSLQGGITDTQYF. The chain joins TRBV4-3 to TRBJ2-3; possible D gene TRBD1, 6 bases. This CDR3 spans 15 amino acids. Trimming removed 4 bases from V and 2 bases from J, with 13 bases in between. Germline values: CDR1 LGHNA, CDR2 YSLEER.

This clone showed up just a few times. This specimen includes other DNA sequences encoding the same CDR3. The V gene is TRBV5-1, the J gene TRBJ1-1; D is unclear. The V gene's germline CDR1 is SGHRS and CDR2 YFSETQ. V shed 2 bases and J shed 4 bases, with 6 bases lying between them. The CDR3 runs 12 residues. CDR3 sequence: CASSFAGTEAFF. CDR3 coding DNA: TGCGCCAGCAGCTTTGCGGGCACTGAAGCTTTCTTT.

The chain joins TRBV6-5 to TRBJ1-1; 9 positions match TRBD1. The junction had 11 bases not matched to a gene; V was cut back by 5 bases and J by 13 bases. Germline V gene sequence: CDR1 MNHEY, CDR2 SVGAGI. This CDR3 is built from 13 residues. The CDR3 bases are TGTGCCAGCAGTAAACCGGGACAGGGCCGGATTTTCTTT. Protein sequence: CASSKPGQGRIFF.

The table lists this clone with a few counts. This rearrangement joins TRBV9 to TRBJ2-3, with 8 nucleotides matching TRBD2. In germline, CDR1 is SGDLS, CDR2 YYNGEE. The trim removed 4 bases at V and 9 bases at J, leaving 13 bases unmatched. The CDR3 is 15 amino acids. CDR3: CASSPRERELNTQYF. CDR3 bases: TGTGCCAGCAGCCCGCGCGAGCGGGAGTTGAACACGCAGTATTTT.

The V gene is TRBV6-5, the J gene TRBJ2-3; TRBD2 is a possible D gene (5 bases). Trimming removed 6 bases from V and 4 bases from J, with 11 bases in between. The CDR3 covers 13 residues. CDR1 is MNHEY, CDR2 SVGAGI, per germline. The CDR3 nucleotides are TGTGCCAGCAGACGCCGTAGCGCAGATACGCAGTATTTT. This encodes CASRRRSADTQYF.

This clone was seen a few times. The J gene is TRBJ2-7, the V gene TRBV10-3; TRBD2 matches 10 bases. Germline CDR1 reads ENHRY; CDR2 reads SYGVKD. The trim removed 7 bases at V and 3 bases at J, leaving 6 bases unmatched. The CDR3 loop spans 14 amino acids. In DNA form, the CDR3 reads TGTGCCATCACTAGCGGGAGAGAGGGCTACGAGCAGTACTTC. Translation gives CAITSGREGYEQYF.

The chain uses TRBV19 and TRBJ2-2, with 12 positions matching TRBD1. Per the germline V gene, CDR1 is LNHDA and CDR2 is SQIVND (reference sequence). CDR3 size: 16 residues. J lost 7 bases, V lost 4 bases, and 7 bases had no gene match. The CDR3 bases are TGTGCCAGTAGTACCGAAGGGACAGGGGGCGGCGGGGAGCTGTTTTTT. Protein sequence: CASSTEGTGGGGELFF.

This clone was seen a handful of times. The chain couples TRBV4-1 to TRBJ2-1; the match to TRBD2 covers 14 bases. V shed 4 bases and J 9 bases; nucleotides not matched to a gene: 2. There are 14 residues in the CDR3. Germline V lookup: CDR1 MGHRA, CDR2 YSYEKL. The CDR3 DNA sequence: TGCGCCAGCAGCCGGACTAGCGGGAGGTTTGAGCAGTTCTTC. This codes for CASSRTSGRFEQFF.

This chain connects TRBV28 to TRBJ1-1, with a tentative D call TRBD1 (5 bases). CDR1 and CDR2 from the germline V gene are MDHEN and SYDVKM. The CDR3 totals 14 residues. V lost 6 bases, J lost 4 bases, and 15 bases lay in between. The CDR3 nucleotides read TGTGCCAGCAGAGGGGAAATAGGGTTCACTGAAGCTTTCTTT. It is translated as CASRGEIGFTEAFF.

The chain recombines TRBV5-1 with TRBJ2-2; weak D call: TRBD1 (6 bases). The length of the CDR3 is 15 residues. V gave up 0 bases and J gave up 5 bases, with 11 bases separating them. Germline loops: CDR1 SGHRS, CDR2 YFSETQ. The CDR3 is CASSLAPGTTGELFF. CDR3 DNA sequence: TGCGCCAGCAGCTTGGCACCCGGGACAACCGGGGAGCTGTTTTTT.

This chain connects TRBV7-9 to TRBJ2-3, with D hard to call. This CDR3 region has 16 residues. The germline V and J ends were trimmed by 8 bases and 2 bases, with 20 bases remaining between them. Germline assignment: CDR1 SEHNR and CDR2 FQNEAQ (reference sequence). CDR3 nucleotides: TGTGCCAGCGGATCCCCGCAGTACGCGTCCACAGATACGCAGTATTTT. This gives the protein CASGSPQYASTDTQYF.

This clone appeared a single time. The chain combines TRBV9 with TRBJ1-5, with 10 bases matching TRBD1. This CDR3 spans 14 amino acids. Germline CDR1 SGDLS, CDR2 YYNGEE. With V trimmed by 3 bases and J by 6 bases, 3 bases remained unmatched. CDR3 sequence reads: CASSGGQGIQPQHF. CDR3 coding DNA: TGTGCCAGCAGCGGGGGACAGGGGATTCAGCCCCAGCATTTT.

V gene TRBV10-3 combines with J gene TRBJ2-7; D unclear. Germline V gene sequence: CDR1 ENHRY, CDR2 SYGVKD. Between the trimmed V and J ends, which lost 0 bases and 6 bases, there was a span of 6 bases. This CDR3 region has 12 residues. The CDR3 DNA reads TGTGCCATCAGTGAGTCGTTAGTCGAGCAGTACTTC. This gives the protein CAISESLVEQYF.

This clone was detected a few times. The gene calls are TRBV4-2 and TRBJ1-4, with a possible D match to TRBD1 (5 bases). The CDR3 contains 16 residues. V was pared by 0 bases and J by 7 bases, with 15 bases between. Per germline, CDR1 LGHNA and CDR2 YNFKEQ. CDR3 protein: CASSQDRVRAGEKLFF. The DNA for the CDR3 is TGTGCCAGCAGCCAAGACCGGGTCAGGGCGGGTGAAAAACTGTTTTTT.

This clone was observed a few times. The chain has TRBV29-1 and TRBJ1-1; tentatively, D is TRBD1 (5 bases). The CDR3 is 15 amino acids. The germline V gene has CDR1 SQVTM and CDR2 ANQGSEA. Trimming removed 4 bases from V and 1 base from J, with 16 bases in between. The CDR3 sequence: CSVVSRGLQNTEAFF. The CDR3 nucleotides read TGCAGCGTTGTATCAAGGGGCCTTCAGAACACTGAAGCTTTCTTT. Full variable domain (missing parts from reference TRBV29-1 and TRBJ1-1): SAVISQKPSRDICQRGTSLTIQCQVDSQVTMMFWYRQQPGQSLTLIATANQGSEATYESGFVIDKFPISRPNLTFSTLTVSNMSPEDSSIYLCSVVSRGLQNTEAFFGQGTRLTVV.

This clone occurred a few times. The chain uses TRBV7-2 and TRBJ2-2, with D uncertain. Germline assignment: CDR1 SGHTA and CDR2 FQGNSA. Trimming shortened V by 0 bases and J by 3 bases, and 11 bases separated the two germline ends. This CDR3 is built from 16 residues. The CDR3 here is CASSLAATRDTGELFF. The CDR3 DNA reads TGTGCCAGCAGCTTAGCGGCCACCCGCGACACCGGGGAGCTGTTTTTT. Full variable domain (remainder filled in from reference TRBV7-2 and TRBJ2-2): GAGVSQSPSNKVTEKGKDVELRCDPISGHTALYWYRQSLGQGLEFLIYFQGNSAPDKSGLPSDRFSAERTGGSVSTLTIQRTQQEDSAVYLCASSLAATRDTGELFFGEGSRLTVL.

Remarks on this clone: Other DNA sequences in this sample translate to the same CDR3. This chain uses TRBV18 with TRBJ2-5; D uncertain. Trimming cost V 6 bases and J 0 bases, with 5 bases left between them. The CDR3 is 12 amino acids. The germline gives CDR1 KGHSH, CDR2 LQKENI. CDR3 loop: CASSSYQETQYF. The DNA for the CDR3 is TGTGCCAGCTCTTCGTACCAAGAGACCCAGTACTTC.